The 17 T cell receptor beta chains below all came from one sample that was sequenced in a study of OX40 agonist ivuxolimab in advanced cancers. Method: immunoSEQ multiplex PCR; TCRdb's copy keeps in-frame clones and lacks some. The sample records around 80,000 clones, approximately 89% being singletons. The sequencing used CD4+ or CD8+ T cells sorted from blood, collected in a trial of the OX40 agonist ivuxolimab. The receptors here all came from an adult with an advanced solid tumor such as melanoma, head and neck, liver or kidney cancer.

In its sample, this clone was seen once. V gene TRBV5-4 combines with J gene TRBJ1-2; weak D call: TRBD1 (5 bases). The ends were cut back, 0 bases at V and 4 bases at J, with 16 bases in the middle. Germline values: CDR1 SGHNT, CDR2 YYREEE (reference sequence). This CDR3 is 16 amino acids long. For the CDR3, the DNA is TGTGCCAGCAGCTTGGTTGGAGGGACGAGTGTCTATGGCTACACCTTC. Translation: CASSLVGGTSVYGYTF.

The chain couples TRBV5-4 to TRBJ2-3, with D possibly being TRBD1 (5 bases). V lost 2 bases and J lost 1, with 11 bases in between. From germline, CDR1 is SGHNT and CDR2 YYREEE (reference sequence). This CDR3 spans 15 amino acids. In nucleotides, the CDR3 is TGTGCCAGCAGCTTCGCAGGGTTGGGCACAGATACGCAGTATTTT. This sequence encodes CASSFAGLGTDTQYF.

The V and J genes are TRBV18 and TRBJ1-4; D not resolved. The CDR3 loop spans 15 amino acids. Germline V gives CDR1 KGHSH, CDR2 LQKENI. V gave up 4 bases and J gave up 0 bases, with 9 bases separating them. CDR3 in amino acids: CASSLAGTTNEKLFF. The CDR3 DNA is TGTGCCAGCTCACTCGCCGGGACAACTAATGAAAAACTGTTTTTT.

The V call is TRBV30, the J call TRBJ1-5; D unresolved. Trimming took off 0 bases at V and 0 bases at J, with 15 bases between the two ends. The CDR3 length is 17 residues. Germline assignment: CDR1 GTSNPN and CDR2 SVGIG (reference sequence). This chain's CDR3 is CAWSVPVITDSNQPQHF. CDR3 coding DNA: TGTGCCTGGAGTGTTCCCGTTATAACCGATAGCAATCAGCCCCAGCATTTT. Full variable domain (missing parts from reference TRBV30 and TRBJ1-5): SQTIHQWPATLVQPVGSPLSLECTVEGTSNPNLYWYRQAAGRGLQLLFYSVGIGQISSEVPQNLSASRPQDRQFILSSKKLLLSDSGFYLCAWSVPVITDSNQPQHFGDGTRLSIL.

The chain recombines TRBV28 with TRBJ1-5, with a tentative D call TRBD1 (5 bases). The CDR3 is 13 amino acids. Trimming took 7 bases from V and 6 from J, leaving 13 bases between them. Germline lookup yields CDR1 MDHEN and CDR2 SYDVKM. The CDR3 here is CASTRGQSQPQHF. In DNA form, the CDR3 reads TGTGCCAGCACGAGGGGCCAAAGTCAGCCCCAGCATTTT.

The chain joins TRBV11-1 to TRBJ2-5; either TRBD1 or TRBD2 may fit D (5 bases each). With 1 base removed from V and 7 bases from J, the gap between germline ends came to 16 bases. Per germline, CDR1 SGHAT and CDR2 FQDESV (reference sequence). The CDR3 has 15 residues. The CDR3 loop reads CASSLEWGSLGTQYF. CDR3 DNA: TGTGCCAGCAGCTTAGAATGGGGGTCGCTGGGGACCCAGTACTTC.

The chain uses TRBV7-8 and TRBJ2-7; D might be TRBD1 (6 bases). V was clipped by 6 bases and J by 6 bases, with 15 bases between them. The CDR3 loop spans 13 amino acids. Germline CDR1 SGHVS, CDR2 FQNEAQ. CDR3 DNA: TGTGCCAGCAGGGGGGCTTTTTCCCTCGAGCAGTACTTC. Protein: CASRGAFSLEQYF.

This clone was detected once. The V call is TRBV28, the J call TRBJ1-2; TRBD1 is a possible D gene (6 bases). The CDR3 consists of 14 residues. Deletions cut 2 bases from V and 6 bases from J, with 13 bases between. Germline CDR1 MDHEN, CDR2 SYDVKM. Here the CDR3 reads CASSLGQRAHGYTF. CDR3 nucleotide sequence: TGTGCCAGCAGTTTAGGACAGCGAGCCCATGGCTACACCTTC.

The chain combines TRBV21-1 with TRBJ1-4. TRBV21-1 counts as a pseudogene. The CDR3 is 13 residues long. CDR3 nucleotide sequence: TGTGCCAGCAGCAACGCGGGCCATGAAAAACTGTTTTTT. The encoded protein is CASSNAGHEKLFF.

V usage is TRBV6-6 and J usage is TRBJ1-1, with D unresolved. Germline V gene lookup returns CDR1 MNHNY and CDR2 SVGAGI (reference sequence). Trimming took 7 bases from V and 0 from J, leaving 6 bases between them. The CDR3 sequence is 12 residues long. Here the CDR3 reads CASTFMNTEAFF. CDR3 bases: TGTGCCAGCACCTTCATGAACACTGAAGCTTTCTTT.

The genes are TRBV5-1 and TRBJ2-6; TRBD2 matches at 10 bases. This CDR3 comprises 20 residues. Germline CDR1 SGHRS, CDR2 YFSETQ. V shed 4 bases, J shed 0 bases, and the junction held 13 bases outside the gene matches. The chain's CDR3 is CASSASSGGSHRSGANVLTF. The CDR3 DNA follows: TGCGCCAGCAGCGCCTCTAGCGGGGGTTCACACCGCTCTGGGGCCAACGTCCTGACTTTC. Full variable domain (missing parts from reference TRBV5-1 and TRBJ2-6): KAGVTQTPRYLIKTRGQQVTLSCSPISGHRSVSWYQQTPGQGLQFLFEYFSETQRNKGNFPGRFSGRQFSNSRSEMNVSTLELGDSALYLCASSASSGGSHRSGANVLTFGAGSRLTVL.

This chain joins TRBV15 and TRBJ1-3; D perhaps matches TRBD1 (6 bases). CDR1 is LNHNV, CDR2 YYDKDF, per germline (reference sequence). Trimming shortened V by 2 bases and J by 0 bases, and 8 bases separated the two germline ends. The CDR3 is made up of 15 amino acids. The CDR3: CATSRWTDSGNTIYF. The CDR3 DNA follows: TGTGCCACCAGCAGATGGACAGACTCTGGAAACACCATATATTTT.

The chain recombines TRBV7-6 with TRBJ2-7; TRBD2 aligns across 9 bases. The CDR3 consists of 16 residues. With 2 bases clipped from V and 2 bases from J, the junction kept 7 bases outside the gene matches. Looked up from germline, CDR1 is SGHVS and CDR2 is FNYEAQ. The CDR3 DNA is TGTGCCAGCAGCTTACTGGCTAGCGGGGTTACCTACGAGCAGTACTTC. This translates into CASSLLASGVTYEQYF.

This clone was counted between two and nine times. CDR3 amino acids: CASSLGSEAFF. CDR3 bases: TGTGCCAGCAGCTTAGGGTCTGAAGCTTTCTTT. J is TRBJ1-1 and V is TRBV5-4; D uncertain. The CDR3 consists of 11 residues. CDR1 is SGHNT and CDR2 is YYREEE in the germline V gene (reference sequence). Trimming stripped 2 bases from V and 6 bases from J, with 5 bases between.

The chain uses TRBV9 and TRBJ2-5, with D perhaps TRBD1 or TRBD2 (5 bases each). Trimming stripped 3 bases from V and 6 bases from J, with 12 bases between. This CDR3 contains 13 residues. Germline-derived CDR1 and CDR2 are SGDLS and YYNGEE. The CDR3 here is CASSAHQGQTQYF. For the CDR3, the DNA is TGTGCCAGCAGCGCCCACCAGGGACAGACCCAGTACTTC.

The chain carries TRBV19 and TRBJ2-1; TRBD1 is a possible D gene (5 bases). V gave up 4 bases and J gave up 7 bases, with 17 bases separating them. CDR3 length: 15 residues. Germline lookup yields CDR1 LNHDA and CDR2 SQIVND (reference sequence). This CDR3 is CASSRARAGNNEQFF. CDR3 sequence (DNA): TGTGCCAGTAGTAGGGCCAGGGCAGGAAATAATGAGCAGTTCTTC.

The gene calls are TRBV5-1 and TRBJ2-2; tentatively, D is TRBD2 (5 bases). CDR1 is SGHRS and CDR2 is YFSETQ in the germline V gene. CDR3 size: 14 residues. V was trimmed by 2 bases and J by 4 bases, leaving 9 bases between them. The CDR3: CASSFGVGTGELFF. CDR3 nucleotides: TGCGCCAGCAGCTTCGGGGTTGGCACCGGGGAGCTGTTTTTT. Full variable domain (missing parts from reference TRBV5-1 and TRBJ2-2): KAGVTQTPRYLIKTRGQQVTLSCSPISGHRSVSWYQQTPGQGLQFLFEYFSETQRNKGNFPGRFSGRQFSNSRSEMNVSTLELGDSALYLCASSFGVGTGELFFGEGSRLTVL.